This TCR beta chain was captured in a study of cytomegalovirus exposure and HLA in healthy donors. The CDR3 is 16 amino acids. Looked up from germline, CDR1 is MDHEN and CDR2 is SYDVKM. Unmatched junction bases numbered 15, after V lost 7 bases and J lost 8 bases. The PCR used 60 Vbeta and 13 Jbeta primers. Measured with immunoSEQ multiplex PCR; TCRdb has only the in-frame clones, and not every one. The table records 100,000 to 150,000 clones, about 86% of them present only once. This clone was recorded once. The V and J genes are TRBV28 and TRBJ1-4; TRBD1 matches at 8 bases. The sequence was collected from a man between 18 and 35 years old in good health and CMV-seronegative. Sequencing was done on a sample of PBMCs. In DNA form, the CDR3 reads TGTGCCAGCACCGACATAGAGTTACAGGGGGGGGAAAAACTGTTTTTT. Encoded protein: CASTDIELQGGEKLFF.